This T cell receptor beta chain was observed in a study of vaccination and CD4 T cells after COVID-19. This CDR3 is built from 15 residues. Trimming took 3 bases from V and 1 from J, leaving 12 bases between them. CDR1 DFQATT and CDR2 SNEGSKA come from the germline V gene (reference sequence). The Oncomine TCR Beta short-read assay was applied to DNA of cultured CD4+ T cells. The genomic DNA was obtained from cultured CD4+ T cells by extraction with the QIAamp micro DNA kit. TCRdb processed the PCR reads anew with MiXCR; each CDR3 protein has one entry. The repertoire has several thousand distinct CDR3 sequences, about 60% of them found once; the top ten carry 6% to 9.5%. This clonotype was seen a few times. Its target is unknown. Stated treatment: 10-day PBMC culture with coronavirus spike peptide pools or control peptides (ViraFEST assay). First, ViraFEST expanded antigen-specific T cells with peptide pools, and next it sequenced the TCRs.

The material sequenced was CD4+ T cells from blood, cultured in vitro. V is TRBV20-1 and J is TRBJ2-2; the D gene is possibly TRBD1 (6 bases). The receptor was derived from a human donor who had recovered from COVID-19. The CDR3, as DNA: TGCAGTGCTAGGAGCTCGACAGGGAACACCGGGGAGCTGTTTTTT. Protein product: CSARSSTGNTGELFF.